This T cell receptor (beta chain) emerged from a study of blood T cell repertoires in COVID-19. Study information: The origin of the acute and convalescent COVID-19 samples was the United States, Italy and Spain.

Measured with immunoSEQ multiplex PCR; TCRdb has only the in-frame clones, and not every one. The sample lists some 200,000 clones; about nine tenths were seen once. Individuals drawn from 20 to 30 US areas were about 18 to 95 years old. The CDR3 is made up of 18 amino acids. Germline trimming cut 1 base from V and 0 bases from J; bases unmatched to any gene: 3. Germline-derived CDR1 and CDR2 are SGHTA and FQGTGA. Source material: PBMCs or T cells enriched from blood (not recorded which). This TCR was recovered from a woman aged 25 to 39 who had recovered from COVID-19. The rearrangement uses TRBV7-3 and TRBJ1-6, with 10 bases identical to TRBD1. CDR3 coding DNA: TGTGCCAGCAGCTTAAGAGGACAGGGGGTCTCCTATAATTCACCCCTCCACTTT. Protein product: CASSLRGQGVSYNSPLHF.